The 16 T cell receptor beta chains below all came from one sample that was sequenced in a study of T cells in Graves' hyperthyroidism and ophthalmopathy. Researchers took RNA transcripts and amplified the TCR beta CDR3 regions from them. The primer set for the first-round RT-PCR of the TCR CDR3 was HTBI. TCRdb independently ran MiXCR on the multiplex PCR reads; one entry per CDR3 protein. This sample has 380,000 or so distinct CDR3 sequences, with roughly 13% found just once. Sequencing was done on a sample of blood. Receptors originate from a man aged 30 to 39 with Graves' hyperthyroidism that later progressed to Graves' ophthalmopathy.

The sample holds a few counts of this clonotype. This chain links TRBV9 with TRBJ1-1; 7 nucleotides match TRBD1. The V and J ends lost 3 bases and 0 bases, in that order; junction bases with no gene match: 8. The CDR3 is made up of 16 amino acids. In germline, CDR1 is SGDLS, CDR2 YYNGEE. In DNA, the CDR3 is TGTGCCAGCAGCGATCTAACAGGGGTAATGAACACTGAAGCTTTCTTT. Its protein is CASSDLTGVMNTEAFF.

There are a few counts of this clonotype. The gene calls are TRBV30 and TRBJ1-4, with D possibly being TRBD1 (6 bases). V lost 5 bases and J lost 0, with 10 bases in between. This CDR3 comprises 14 residues. The germline V gene has CDR1 GTSNPN and CDR2 SVGIG (reference sequence). CDR3 nucleotide sequence: TGTGCCTGGTCTCGGACAGCAACTAATGAAAAACTGTTTTTT. This codes for CAWSRTATNEKLFF.

The sample holds a few counts of this clonotype. The genes are TRBV7-9 and TRBJ2-1, with unresolved D. CDR3 size: 14 residues. The germline V gene has CDR1 SEHNR and CDR2 FQNEAQ (reference sequence). The V end was cut by 2 bases, the J end by 0 bases, with 5 bases between. CDR3 protein: CASSLIASYNEQFF. The CDR3 DNA sequence: TGTGCCAGCAGCTTAATCGCCTCCTACAATGAGCAGTTCTTC.

This clonotype was counted at least ten times. The chain couples TRBV7-9 to TRBJ2-1; a weak D match, TRBD1 (6 bases). V lost 4 bases and J lost 5, with 9 bases in between. The CDR3 spans 13 residues. Germline V gene data show CDR1 as SEHNR and CDR2 as FQNEAQ (reference sequence). This CDR3 reads CASSYQGNNEQFF. The CDR3 DNA follows: TGTGCCAGCAGCTACCAGGGGAACAATGAGCAGTTCTTC.

Note on this clonotype: At one end, the junction sequence differs from germline, possibly due to a read error. The chain carries TRBV5-1 and TRBJ2-7; D is uncertain. Germline CDR1 reads SGHRS; CDR2 reads YFSETQ. The CDR3 consists of 14 residues. In DNA, the CDR3 is TGTGCCAGCAGCGATCGCGTTGAGACCTACGAGCAGTACTTC. This encodes CASSDRVETYEQYF.

This clonotype occurred many times. The chain uses TRBV6-1 and TRBJ2-7; D is unclear. This CDR3 has 12 residues. Germline V CDR1 and CDR2: MNHNS, SASEGT. Between the trimmed V and J ends, which lost 7 bases and 2 bases, there was a span of 9 bases. The CDR3 sequence is CASIDCPYEQYF. CDR3 sequence (DNA): TGTGCCAGCATCGACTGTCCCTACGAGCAGTACTTC.

The rearrangement joins TRBV5-1 to TRBJ2-1; perhaps D is TRBD1 or TRBD2 (7 bases each). This CDR3 spans 19 amino acids. Germline lookup yields CDR1 SGHRS and CDR2 YFSETQ. The V and J ends lost 4 bases and 0 bases respectively, with 23 bases between them. The CDR3 spells CASSGGQRGKSFSYNEQFF. The CDR3 nucleotides are TGCGCCAGCAGCGGGGGACAGCGGGGTAAGAGTTTCTCCTACAATGAGCAGTTCTTC.

This clonotype was seen many times. The chain recombines TRBV20-1 with TRBJ1-6, with D tentatively TRBD1 (6 bases). Germline lookup yields CDR1 DFQATT and CDR2 SNEGSKA (reference sequence). The V and J ends lost 6 bases and 9 bases respectively, with 15 bases between them. The CDR3 totals 13 residues. The CDR3 nucleotides read TGCAGTGCCCTACGGGACACATCTTCACCCCTCCACTTT. This gives the protein CSALRDTSSPLHF.

This clonotype has more than one count but fewer than ten. A much bigger clone sits one base away, suggesting this may be a read error. The rearrangement links TRBV18 to TRBJ2-5; D is uncertain. The CDR3 has 13 amino acids. CDR1 is KGHSH and CDR2 is LQKENI in the germline V gene. CDR3 protein: CAGSPTLQETQYF. The DNA of the CDR3 is TGTGCCGGCTCGCCAACCCTCCAAGAGACCCAGTACTTC.

The table lists this clonotype with many counts. The genes are TRBV5-6 and TRBJ2-2; D remains unclear. V was clipped by 1 base and J by 1 base, with 8 bases between them. Germline loops: CDR1 SGHDT, CDR2 YYEEEE. The CDR3 is 15 residues long. CDR3 DNA: TGTGCCAGCAGCTTGCCCGACTGGAACACCGGGGAGCTGTTTTTT. Residues: CASSLPDWNTGELFF.

The chain has TRBV20-1 and TRBJ2-2; tentatively, D is TRBD2 (7 bases). V shed 1 base and J shed 3 bases, with 15 bases lying between them. Germline values: CDR1 DFQATT, CDR2 SNEGSKA (reference sequence). This CDR3 is built from 16 residues. This chain's CDR3 is CSARGGGARDTGELFF. The CDR3 DNA sequence: TGCAGTGCTAGAGGGGGGGGGGCGCGGGACACCGGGGAGCTGTTTTTT.

This clonotype was counted ten times or more. The genes are TRBV2 and TRBJ1-2, with TRBD1 as a possible D gene (5 bases). The CDR3 is 15 residues long. CDR1 SNHLY and CDR2 FYNNEI come from the germline V gene. Trimming removed 6 bases at V and 0 bases at J, with 14 bases between. The CDR3 DNA sequence: TGTGCCAGCAGGATACGGGACTTCGCTAACTATGGCTACACCTTC. It yields the protein CASRIRDFANYGYTF.

The chain carries TRBV20-1 and TRBJ2-5; D remains ambiguous. This CDR3 is 13 amino acids long. CDR1 is DFQATT and CDR2 is SNEGSKA in the germline V gene (reference sequence). V was clipped by 1 base and J by 5 bases, with 11 bases between them. The CDR3 DNA is TGCAGTGCTAGAGGATCTTTAGGGGAGACCCAGTACTTC. This codes for CSARGSLGETQYF.

The chain links TRBV15 to TRBJ1-3; 7 nucleotides agree with TRBD1. Germline V lookup: CDR1 LNHNV, CDR2 YYDKDF (reference sequence). V shed 6 bases and J 0 bases; nucleotides not matched to a gene: 20. This CDR3 is built from 20 residues. This CDR3 is CATSRSESAFDRDSGNTIYF. Here the CDR3 DNA reads TGTGCCACCAGTAGATCAGAGTCGGCCTTCGACAGGGACTCTGGAAACACCATATATTTT.

This clonotype has at least ten counts. This rearrangement joins TRBV7-9 to TRBJ2-5, with D perhaps matching TRBD2 (6 bases). Trimming stripped 1 base from V and 4 bases from J, with 10 bases between. Germline V gene sequence: CDR1 SEHNR, CDR2 FQNEAQ (reference sequence). The CDR3 totals 14 residues. DNA for the CDR3: TGTGCCAGCAGCTTAGTCGGGGGAATAGAGACCCAGTACTTC. This translates into CASSLVGGIETQYF.

Only a few counts were recorded for this clonotype. The chain carries TRBV5-1 and TRBJ1-4; no reliable D call. The germline gives CDR1 SGHRS, CDR2 YFSETQ. With 0 bases removed from V and 2 bases from J, the gap between germline ends came to 8 bases. This CDR3 spans 15 amino acids. This CDR3 is CASSLGPRTNEKLFF. The CDR3 DNA is TGCGCCAGCAGCTTGGGACCCCGGACTAATGAAAAACTGTTTTTT.